Listed below are T cell receptor beta chains from one sample, sequenced in a study of metastatic and nonmetastatic thyroid tumors. Through MiXCR, TCRdb re-clonotyped the PCR reads. The repertoire has thousands of clones, 39% of them found once; the top ten carry approximately 23%. Material for sequencing was tumor tissue. The receptors derive from a female donor with papillary thyroid cancer or a benign thyroid nodule (not recorded which). Some clones in this sample may be carry-over from other donors' samples. Each CDR3 is given without its conserved first and last residue. Each record gives: J gene, V gene, CDR3 protein.

j_gene: TRBJ2-1; v_gene: TRBV20-1; CDR3aa: SAQHVTLYNEHF
j_gene: TRBJ1-2; v_gene: TRBV7-9; CDR3aa: ASSSGPNYGYT
j_gene: TRBJ2-6; v_gene: TRBV19; CDR3aa: ASSTGRQSSGANVLT
j_gene: TRBJ2-5; v_gene: TRBV5-1; CDR3aa: ASSFGQGRRETQY
j_gene: TRBJ2-5; v_gene: TRBV19; CDR3aa: ASSRGQKETQY
j_gene: TRBJ2-7; v_gene: TRBV5-8; CDR3aa: ASSRKGTGAYEQY
j_gene: TRBJ1-4; v_gene: TRBV5-1; CDR3aa: ASSLEGADNEKLF
j_gene: TRBJ1-6; v_gene: TRBV6-1; CDR3aa: ASSEQGPRAPLH
j_gene: TRBJ2-2; v_gene: TRBV6-2/TRBV6-3; CDR3aa: ARSYPQSEGIEAGELF
j_gene: TRBJ1-1; v_gene: TRBV28; CDR3aa: ASRIVNTEAF
j_gene: TRBJ1-5; v_gene: TRBV2; CDR3aa: ASRQGEGNQPQH
j_gene: TRBJ1-1; v_gene: TRBV30; CDR3aa: AWRVGGISEAF
j_gene: TRBJ1-2; v_gene: TRBV28; CDR3aa: ASSLEAYGYT
j_gene: TRBJ2-7; v_gene: TRBV19; CDR3aa: ASSSNYEQY
j_gene: TRBJ2-3; v_gene: TRBV5-1; CDR3aa: ASSLGMPGDTQY
j_gene: TRBJ2-7; v_gene: TRBV28; CDR3aa: ASSLDSVSYEQY
j_gene: TRBJ1-6; v_gene: TRBV6-1; CDR3aa: ATGQGASSPLH
j_gene: TRBJ2-3; v_gene: TRBV7-2; CDR3aa: ASSSDSTDTQY
j_gene: TRBJ1-3; v_gene: TRBV20-1; CDR3aa: SARTQGDRNTIY
j_gene: TRBJ2-7; v_gene: TRBV5-1; CDR3aa: ASSLPPGAVGDEQY
j_gene: TRBJ2-7; v_gene: TRBV20-1; CDR3aa: SAQAGGGYEQY
j_gene: TRBJ1-1; v_gene: TRBV20-1; CDR3aa: SAPNWGARGTEAF
j_gene: TRBJ1-6; v_gene: TRBV19; CDR3aa: ASAAGSNSPLH
j_gene: TRBJ2-7; v_gene: TRBV3-1; CDR3aa: ASSQAGLAEQY
j_gene: TRBJ1-3; v_gene: TRBV6-2/TRBV6-3; CDR3aa: ASSYGQGEGNTIY
j_gene: TRBJ2-2; v_gene: TRBV11-2; CDR3aa: ASSSSNTGELF
j_gene: TRBJ2-1; v_gene: TRBV7-2; CDR3aa: ASSLVAGGPLGEQF
j_gene: TRBJ1-5; v_gene: TRBV27; CDR3aa: ASSLDGGHGYRPQH
j_gene: TRBJ1-1; v_gene: TRBV4-2; CDR3aa: ASSQESPNTEAF
j_gene: TRBJ1-6; v_gene: TRBV6-1; CDR3aa: ASSQLIPGGNNSPLH
j_gene: TRBJ2-1; v_gene: TRBV28; CDR3aa: ASRGTVYNEQF
j_gene: TRBJ2-2; v_gene: TRBV20-1; CDR3aa: SAGSTGDTGELF
j_gene: TRBJ1-6; v_gene: TRBV20-1; CDR3aa: SARDLGYGNSPLH
j_gene: TRBJ2-7; v_gene: TRBV7-8; CDR3aa: ASSARDSSYEQY
j_gene: TRBJ1-6; v_gene: TRBV11-2; CDR3aa: ASRPTRTGRNSPLH
j_gene: TRBJ1-2; v_gene: TRBV11-2; CDR3aa: ASSPGGYYGYT
j_gene: TRBJ2-5; v_gene: TRBV7-6; CDR3aa: ASSPDRGRETQY
j_gene: TRBJ2-7; v_gene: TRBV20-1; CDR3aa: SAGETGKLTYEQY
j_gene: TRBJ2-5; v_gene: TRBV6-1; CDR3aa: ASSATSGRADQTQY
j_gene: TRBJ2-5; v_gene: TRBV6-6; CDR3aa: ASSYPKESGRPLYQETQY
j_gene: TRBJ2-3; v_gene: TRBV7-3; CDR3aa: ASSLTTGGSDTQY
j_gene: TRBJ1-1; v_gene: TRBV6-1; CDR3aa: ASRLYTGMNTEAF
j_gene: TRBJ1-2; v_gene: TRBV27; CDR3aa: ASSFAGDLPPGYT
j_gene: TRBJ2-7; v_gene: TRBV28; CDR3aa: ASRNPSSYEQY
j_gene: TRBJ2-1; v_gene: TRBV10-1; CDR3aa: ASSRDLSSYNEQF
j_gene: TRBJ2-7; v_gene: TRBV27; CDR3aa: ASSVSEISYEQY
j_gene: TRBJ2-7; v_gene: TRBV5-1; CDR3aa: ASSLDRGFYEQY
j_gene: TRBJ2-7; v_gene: TRBV15; CDR3aa: ATSSQREGEEQY